The 21 T cell receptor beta chains given below trace back to one sample, sequenced in a study of T cells in localized non-small cell lung cancer. Produced via immunoSEQ multiplex PCR; TCRdb's table is partial and in-frame only. The table shows about 61,000 clones, with about 90% occurring only once. Sequencing was performed on peripheral blood, taken before any cancer treatment. These receptors all come from a man between 40 and 70 years old with stage I squamous cell lung carcinoma.

V and J are TRBV28 and TRBJ1-1; the D is unclear. The ends were cut back, 6 bases at V and 6 bases at J, with 5 bases in the middle. Germline CDR1 reads MDHEN; CDR2 reads SYDVKM. This CDR3 contains 10 residues. The CDR3 here is CASRAAEAFF. The CDR3 nucleotides are TGTGCCAGCAGGGCGGCTGAAGCTTTCTTT. The variable domain in full, completed from reference TRBV28 and TRBJ1-1, reads DVKVTQSSRYLVKRTGEKVFLECVQDMDHENMFWYRQDPGLGLRLIYFSYDVKMKEKGDIPEGYSVSREKKERFSLILESASTNQTSMYLCASRAAEAFFGQGTRLTVV.

The genes are TRBV28 and TRBJ1-1, with D unresolved. Between the trimmed V and J ends, which lost 4 bases and 0 bases, there was a span of 12 bases. The CDR3 has 15 amino acids. Germline V lookup: CDR1 MDHEN, CDR2 SYDVKM. CDR3 sequence: CASSYLATLNTEAFF. The CDR3 DNA sequence: TGTGCCAGCAGTTATCTTGCAACCCTGAACACTGAAGCTTTCTTT.

The chain joins TRBV7-2 to TRBJ2-1; D is ambiguous. In germline, CDR1 is SGHTA, CDR2 FQGNSA. The CDR3 extends over 14 amino acids. The V gene lost 8 bases and the J gene lost 0 bases, with 11 bases spanning the gap. The CDR3 nucleotides are TGTGCCAGCCACCTCAGCTCCTCCTACAATGAGCAGTTCTTC. Translating gives CASHLSSSYNEQFF.

The chain recombines TRBV9 with TRBJ2-1, with 8 bases identical to TRBD2. Germline values: CDR1 SGDLS, CDR2 YYNGEE. J lost 7 bases, V lost 0 bases, and 6 bases had no gene match. This CDR3 is 15 amino acids long. The CDR3 nucleotides read TGTGCCAGCAGCGTAGAGATAGCGGGGCAGAATGAGCAGTTCTTC. Translation: CASSVEIAGQNEQFF.

The chain uses TRBV9 and TRBJ2-1; TRBD2 aligns across 10 bases. The CDR3 has 15 residues. Germline CDR1 SGDLS, CDR2 YYNGEE. Losses at the gene ends were 4 bases for V and 0 bases for J; bases not matched to a gene: 1. The CDR3 sequence is CASSPSGSSYNEQFF. The DNA for the CDR3 is TGTGCCAGCAGCCCTAGCGGGAGCTCCTACAATGAGCAGTTCTTC.

The V gene is TRBV5-4, the J gene TRBJ2-7; D unresolved. From germline, CDR1 is SGHNT and CDR2 YYREEE (reference sequence). This CDR3 is 13 amino acids long. Trimming cost V 2 bases and J 6 bases, with 12 bases left between them. Written as DNA, the CDR3 is TGTGCCAGCAGCTTCGCCTCCAACTCCGAGCAGTACTTC. It yields the protein CASSFASNSEQYF.

Only a few counts were recorded for this clone. The rearrangement uses TRBV4-1 and TRBJ2-5; 10 bases map to TRBD2. This CDR3 spans 16 amino acids. From germline, CDR1 is MGHRA and CDR2 YSYEKL. Trimming cost V 4 bases and J 0 bases; bases outside gene matches: 5. The CDR3 coding sequence is TGCGCCAGCAGCCTCGGACTAGCGGCAAACCAAGAGACCCAGTACTTC. Translated: CASSLGLAANQETQYF.

The V and J genes are TRBV28 and TRBJ2-7; D assignment may be TRBD1 or TRBD2 (5 bases each). This CDR3 comprises 14 residues. Trimming took off 2 bases at V and 6 bases at J, with 14 bases between the two ends. From germline, CDR1 is MDHEN and CDR2 SYDVKM. CDR3 bases: TGTGCCAGCAGTTTACGAACGGGGCCGCGCGAGCAGTACTTC. It is translated as CASSLRTGPREQYF.

This rearrangement joins TRBV5-1 to TRBJ2-4; D is unclear. The CDR3 extends over 16 amino acids. V dropped 1 base and J dropped 2 bases, with 13 bases sitting between them. Germline V lookup: CDR1 SGHRS, CDR2 YFSETQ. The CDR3 region has the DNA TGCGCCAGCAGCTTGAGTCAGAGTACGACCAAAAACATTCAGTACTTC. It yields the protein CASSLSQSTTKNIQYF.

This chain uses TRBV6-5 with TRBJ2-7; 7 bases are shared with TRBD1. V was clipped by 5 bases and J by 2 bases; unmatched bases: 9. Per germline, CDR1 MNHEY and CDR2 SVGAGI. The CDR3 has 15 residues. The CDR3 sequence: CASSPGVQGAYEQYF. The DNA for the CDR3 is TGTGCCAGCAGTCCCGGTGTTCAGGGGGCCTACGAGCAGTACTTC.

The chain uses TRBV4-3 and TRBJ2-7; D is tentatively TRBD1 or TRBD2 (5 bases each). This CDR3 contains 17 residues. Deletions cut 0 bases from V and 2 bases from J, with 17 bases between. The germline V gene has CDR1 LGHNA and CDR2 YSLEER. In DNA, the CDR3 is TGCGCCAGCAGCCAAGATACGAGGATCAGAGGGGCCTACGAGCAGTACTTC. Translated: CASSQDTRIRGAYEQYF.

This clone was seen a single time. V is TRBV27 and J is TRBJ2-3; D assignment may be TRBD1 or TRBD2 (5 bases each). Trimming took 6 bases from V and 0 from J, leaving 16 bases between them. This CDR3 has 16 residues. CDR1 and CDR2 (germline): MNHEY, SMNVEV (reference sequence). CDR3 nucleotide sequence: TGTGCCAGCAGCAGGAGAGGGGTATCTAGCACAGATACGCAGTATTTT. Encoded protein: CASSRRGVSSTDTQYF.

The chain carries TRBV6-6 and TRBJ1-1, with 9 nucleotides matching TRBD1. Germline V gives CDR1 MNHNY, CDR2 SVGAGI (reference sequence). V shed 3 bases and J 3 bases; nucleotides not matched to a gene: 5. The CDR3 has 15 amino acids. This chain's CDR3 is CASSYGRQGDTEAFF. The CDR3 DNA reads TGTGCCAGCAGTTATGGGAGACAGGGGGACACTGAAGCTTTCTTT.

This clone was counted a single time. This chain uses TRBV19 with TRBJ2-7; D may be TRBD1 (6 bases). CDR3 length: 13 residues. Looked up from germline, CDR1 is LNHDA and CDR2 is SQIVND (reference sequence). V was shortened by 7 bases and J by 4 bases, with 14 bases between the two germline ends. The CDR3 sequence: CASTPGQGYEQYF. In DNA form, the CDR3 reads TGTGCCAGTACCCCTGGGCAGGGGTACGAGCAGTACTTC. Combining the CDR3 with reference TRBV19 and TRBJ2-7 gives the whole variable domain DGGITQSPKYLFRKEGQNVTLSCEQNLNHDAMYWYRQDPGQGLRLIYYSQIVNDFQKGDIAEGYSVSREKKESFPLTVTSAQKNPTAFYLCASTPGQGYEQYFGPGTRLTVT.

As DNA, the CDR3 is TGCGCCAGCAGCTTGGCGAGGGGCCTCAACTACGAGCAGTACTTC. It codes for CASSLARGLNYEQYF. The V and J genes are TRBV5-1 and TRBJ2-7, with D possibly being TRBD1 or TRBD2 (5 bases each). With 0 bases removed from V and 3 bases from J, the gap between germline ends came to 13 bases. This CDR3 is 15 amino acids long. Germline V CDR1 and CDR2: SGHRS, YFSETQ.

The chain recombines TRBV14 with TRBJ2-5; D uncertain. The germline gives CDR1 SGHDN, CDR2 FVKESK. V was trimmed by 0 bases and J by 4 bases, leaving 12 bases between them. The CDR3 covers 15 residues. The CDR3 nucleotides are TGTGCCAGCAGCCAAGATCAGGCCAGGCGAGAGACCCAGTACTTC. Translated: CASSQDQARRETQYF.

This rearrangement joins TRBV27 to TRBJ2-1; 9 positions agree with TRBD2. V lost 5 bases and J lost 3; bases outside the gene matches: 2. CDR1 and CDR2 (germline): MNHEY, SMNVEV (reference sequence). This CDR3 contains 14 residues. CDR3 bases: TGTGCCAGCAGTAAACTAGCGGGCTACAATGAGCAGTTCTTC. It encodes CASSKLAGYNEQFF.

The rearrangement uses TRBV12-5 and TRBJ1-1; 10 bases align to TRBD1. After removal of 4 bases from V and 8 bases from J, the junction contained 13 bases not matched to a gene. CDR3 length equals 16 residues. Looked up from germline, CDR1 is LGHNT and CDR2 is FRNRAP. CDR3 sequence reads: CASGWGTGADLKEAFF. The CDR3 bases are TGTGCTAGTGGTTGGGGGACAGGGGCCGACCTAAAAGAAGCTTTCTTT.

This chain connects TRBV29-1 to TRBJ2-1; TRBD2 matches 11 bases. CDR1 and CDR2 (germline): SQVTM, ANQGSEA. V shed 7 bases and J 5 bases; nucleotides not matched to a gene: 10. CDR3 size: 15 residues. Here the CDR3 reads CSADVAGGPHNEQFF. Written as DNA, the CDR3 is TGCAGCGCTGACGTAGCGGGAGGGCCTCACAATGAGCAGTTCTTC.

The chain combines TRBV11-3 with TRBJ2-7; weak D call: TRBD1 (6 bases). Germline V gives CDR1 SGHNT, CDR2 YENEEA. The CDR3 contains 13 residues. Trimming cost V 5 bases and J 1 base, with 9 bases left between them. The CDR3 sequence: CASSLDRSYEQYF. In nucleotides, the CDR3 is TGTGCCAGCAGCCTGGACAGATCCTACGAGCAGTACTTC.

Here the CDR3 reads CASRPTGLAGTSTDTQYF. For the CDR3, the DNA is TGTGCCAGTAGGCCAACGGGACTAGCGGGAACTAGCACAGATACGCAGTATTTT. J is TRBJ2-3 and V is TRBV19, with TRBD2 matching 13 bases. CDR1 and CDR2 (germline): LNHDA, SQIVND (reference sequence). This CDR3 spans 18 amino acids. V dropped 6 bases and J dropped 0; count of bases not matched to a gene: 9.